This note documents a single T cell receptor beta chain sequence. Its antigen is unknown. Amplification used 60 Vbeta primers and 13 Jbeta primers. Produced via immunoSEQ multiplex PCR; TCRdb's table is partial and in-frame only. The sample's table shows under 90,000 clones. This entry comes from a study of cytomegalovirus exposure and HLA in healthy donors. At the level of the study: Clustering assigned 70% to 90% of the approximately 400 genotyped donors to the Caucasian-associated ancestry cluster. Study-level findings and limits: TCR beta sequences reportedly predicted most subjects' HLA-A and HLA-B alleles accurately. Published work reported that the classifier diagnosed cytomegalovirus status with high specificity and sensitivity. According to a later analysis, donors in an Asian-associated ancestry cluster reportedly had fewer N-insertions than the roughly 720-donor mean.

V shed 3 bases and J 7 bases; nucleotides not matched to a gene: 14. CDR1 and CDR2 (germline): LNHDA, SQIVND (reference sequence). This CDR3 has 17 amino acids. Material for sequencing was PBMCs. This chain joins TRBV19 and TRBJ2-1, with 8 bases aligning to TRBD2. The sequence was collected from a man aged 50 to 60 in good health and CMV-seropositive. CDR3 DNA sequence: TGTGCCAGTAGTATCCCAGCGGGAGAAGGAAGGAGGAATGAGCAGTTCTTC. As protein: CASSIPAGEGRRNEQFF.